This is a list of T cell receptor beta chains from one sample in a study of cytomegalovirus exposure and HLA in healthy donors. TCRdb's copy holds only in-frame clones and misses some; the assay was immunoSEQ multiplex PCR. This sample has about 110,000 clones, with 55% to 75% found just once. Sequenced: PBMCs. These receptors originate from a young man in good health and CMV-seropositive. Each CDR3 is given with its conserved first and last residue. Fields, in order: D gene, CDR3 length, V gene, J gene, clone size, CDR3 DNA, CDR3 protein. A D gene is named only where the DNA matches it firmly. Clone sizes are given selectively: once, few, many, or a class where the clone is expanded.

D: -; length: 14; V: TRBV9; J: TRBJ1-2; size: -; DNA: TGTGCCAGCAGTACAGGGTTCCCTAACTATGGCTACACCTTC; CDR3: CASSTGFPNYGYTF
D: TRBD2; length: 16; V: TRBV5-4; J: TRBJ2-1; size: -; DNA: TGTGCCAGCAGCTTTCACGGGAGGGGCCCCTACAATGAGCAGTTCTTC; CDR3: CASSFHGRGPYNEQFF
D: -; length: 15; V: TRBV9; J: TRBJ1-1; size: -; DNA: TGTGCCAGCAGCGGAGTGGGAGGTATGAACACTGAAGCTTTCTTT; CDR3: CASSGVGGMNTEAFF
D: -; length: 14; V: TRBV19; J: TRBJ2-3; size: -; DNA: TGTGCCAGTAGTATACGCCAGATCACAGATACGCAGTATTTT; CDR3: CASSIRQITDTQYF
D: TRBD1; length: 20; V: TRBV30; J: TRBJ1-6; size: -; DNA: TGTGCCTGGTCTCGGGCGACCGGGACAGGGAAAAGCTCCTATAATTCACCCCTCCACTTT; CDR3: CAWSRATGTGKSSYNSPLHF
D: -; length: 14; V: TRBV15; J: TRBJ1-5; size: few; DNA: TGTGCCACCAGCAGAGACAGTAGCAATCAGCCCCAGCATTTT; CDR3: CATSRDSSNQPQHF
D: TRBD2; length: 12; V: TRBV2; J: TRBJ2-1; size: -; DNA: TGTGCCAGCAGTGATGCGGGAGTTGAGCAGTTCTTC; CDR3: CASSDAGVEQFF
D: TRBD1; length: 15; V: TRBV6-5; J: TRBJ1-2; size: few; DNA: TGTGCCAGCAGTTTGGGACAGCTTGGGTCCTATGGCTACACCTTC; CDR3: CASSLGQLGSYGYTF
D: -; length: 14; V: TRBV10-3; J: TRBJ2-5; size: -; DNA: TGTGCCATCAGTGAGTCGACTAGTAGGGAGACCCAGTACTTC; CDR3: CAISESTSRETQYF
D: -; length: 12; V: TRBV19; J: TRBJ1-1; size: -; DNA: TGTGCCAGTAGTATGGGGGCCGCTGAAGCTTTCTTT; CDR3: CASSMGAAEAFF
D: TRBD2; length: 17; V: TRBV27; J: TRBJ2-1; size: -; DNA: TGTGCCTTTTTAGTCCTAGCGGGAGTAGGCTCCTACAATGAGCAGTTCTTC; CDR3: CAFLVLAGVGSYNEQFF
D: -; length: 15; V: TRBV4-1; J: TRBJ1-1; size: -; DNA: TGCGCCAGCAGCCAGTACAAAGATGGGAGGACTGAAGCTTTCTTT; CDR3: CASSQYKDGRTEAFF
D: -; length: 14; V: TRBV7-2; J: TRBJ2-5; size: -; DNA: TGTGCCAGCAGCCCTCTCCGGGGACAAGAGACCCAGTACTTC; CDR3: CASSPLRGQETQYF
D: -; length: 15; V: TRBV7-8; J: TRBJ1-3; size: -; DNA: TGTGCCAGCAGCTTACCGGGGGGCTCTGGAAACACCATATATTTT; CDR3: CASSLPGGSGNTIYF
D: -; length: 19; V: TRBV7-6; J: TRBJ1-3; size: -; DNA: TGTGCCAGCAGCCCGTTTACCTCATTCAACAGGGTGTCCGGAAACACCATATATTTT; CDR3: CASSPFTSFNRVSGNTIYF
D: -; length: 14; V: TRBV12-5; J: TRBJ1-4; size: -; DNA: TGTGCTAGTGGTTTGGGGGGGCGCGAGGAAAAACTGTTTTTT; CDR3: CASGLGGREEKLFF
D: TRBD1; length: 14; V: TRBV6-5; J: TRBJ1-2; size: few; DNA: TGTGCCAGCAGTCCGGACAGGGGGAACTATGGCTACACCTTC; CDR3: CASSPDRGNYGYTF
D: TRBD1; length: 13; V: TRBV30; J: TRBJ2-7; size: -; DNA: TGTGCCTGGAACCTCGGGACAGCCTACGAGCAGTACTTC; CDR3: CAWNLGTAYEQYF
D: -; length: 17; V: TRBV18; J: TRBJ1-3; size: -; DNA: TGTGCCAGCTCACCCTCCGTGGAGACTGTCTCTGGAAACACCATATATTTT; CDR3: CASSPSVETVSGNTIYF
D: -; length: 14; V: TRBV5-6; J: TRBJ2-7; size: -; DNA: TGTGCCAGCAGCTTGGGAGTGCTCTCCTACGAGCAGTACTTC; CDR3: CASSLGVLSYEQYF
D: TRBD1; length: 19; V: TRBV9; J: TRBJ1-6; size: -; DNA: TGTGCCAGCAGCGCAGACCACCTATATAACAGGGGCCCCCGCTCACCCCTCCACTTT; CDR3: CASSADHLYNRGPRSPLHF
D: TRBD1; length: 14; V: TRBV30; J: TRBJ1-2; size: -; DNA: TGTGCCTGGAGTTTCCTCGGGACAGGGGGTGGCTACACCTTC; CDR3: CAWSFLGTGGGYTF
D: TRBD2; length: 18; V: TRBV5-1; J: TRBJ2-6; size: -; DNA: TGCGCCAGCAGCTCCTTAGCGGGGGGCGTCTCTGGGGCCAACGTCCTGACTTTC; CDR3: CASSSLAGGVSGANVLTF
D: -; length: 15; V: TRBV6-5; J: TRBJ1-4; size: -; DNA: TGTGCCAGCAGTTTCACGACAGCTGATCGCGAAAAACTGTTTTTT; CDR3: CASSFTTADREKLFF
D: TRBD2; length: 14; V: TRBV7-9; J: TRBJ2-5; size: few; DNA: TGTGCCAGCAGCCCAGGACTAGAGAGGGGCACCCAGTACTTC; CDR3: CASSPGLERGTQYF
D: -; length: 12; V: TRBV30; J: TRBJ2-1; size: -; DNA: TGTGCCTGGAGTTCACTAGACAATGAGCAGTTCTTC; CDR3: CAWSSLDNEQFF
D: -; length: 17; V: TRBV5-1; J: TRBJ1-3; size: -; DNA: TGCGCCAGCAGCTTGGATCCGGGGGGTAGCTCTGGAAACACCATATATTTT; CDR3: CASSLDPGGSSGNTIYF
D: -; length: 13; V: TRBV19; J: TRBJ2-7; size: -; DNA: TGTGCCAGTAGTATAGGGGGAGGCTTAGAGCAGTACTTC; CDR3: CASSIGGGLEQYF
D: TRBD1; length: 16; V: TRBV28; J: TRBJ1-1; size: -; DNA: TGTGCCAGCAGTTTATCCCTTGGACAGGGGGTCACTGAAGCTTTCTTT; CDR3: CASSLSLGQGVTEAFF
D: -; length: 14; V: TRBV11-2; J: TRBJ2-7; size: -; DNA: TGTGCCAGCAGCCTAAGGGGGGGTCCCTACGAGCAGTACTTC; CDR3: CASSLRGGPYEQYF
D: -; length: 12; V: TRBV28; J: TRBJ1-2; size: -; DNA: TGTGCCAGCAGCCCCGGACAGCGCCAGAGGACCTTC; CDR3: CASSPGQRQRTF
D: TRBD2; length: 15; V: TRBV9; J: TRBJ2-7; size: -; DNA: TGTGCCAGCAGCGCCGAGCGGGGGGGCATCCACGAGCAGTACTTC; CDR3: CASSAERGGIHEQYF
D: TRBD1; length: 16; V: TRBV12-5; J: TRBJ1-6; size: -; DNA: TGTGCTAGTGGTCTAGACAGGGATTTTTATAATTCACCCCTCCACTTT; CDR3: CASGLDRDFYNSPLHF
D: TRBD1; length: 16; V: TRBV29-1; J: TRBJ2-2; size: -; DNA: TGCAGCGTTGAGAAACAGGGGGCCGAGAACACCGGGGAGCTGTTTTTT; CDR3: CSVEKQGAENTGELFF
D: -; length: 18; V: TRBV2; J: TRBJ1-5; size: once; DNA: TGTGCCAGCAGCGGGCTTGGGACGCGCACAGGGACGAATCAGCCCCAGCATTTT; CDR3: CASSGLGTRTGTNQPQHF
D: TRBD2; length: 16; V: TRBV7-8; J: TRBJ2-1; size: -; DNA: TGTGCCAGCAGCTTCGCGGGGGGTTCCCGCCACAATGAGCAGTTCTTC; CDR3: CASSFAGGSRHNEQFF
D: -; length: 15; V: TRBV1; J: TRBJ2-7; size: -; DNA: TGCACCAGCAGCCAAGATGCGGGGGGCTCCTACGAGCAGTACTTC; CDR3: CTSSQDAGGSYEQYF
D: TRBD1; length: 14; V: TRBV6-5; J: TRBJ2-5; size: -; DNA: TGTGCCAGTTGGGACAGGGGGTTTAAGGAGACCCAGTACTTC; CDR3: CASWDRGFKETQYF
D: -; length: 17; V: TRBV2; J: TRBJ1-3; size: few; DNA: TGTGCCAGCAGTGTTGGGAGGCCCACCATCTCTGGAAACACCATATATTTT; CDR3: CASSVGRPTISGNTIYF
D: TRBD2; length: 16; V: TRBV11-1; J: TRBJ2-4; size: few; DNA: TGTGCCAGCAGCTATTGGACTAGCGGGGGTCTGAACATTCAGTACTTC; CDR3: CASSYWTSGGLNIQYF